The 2 T cell receptor beta chains below all came from one sample that was sequenced in a study of blood T cell repertoires in COVID-19. TCRdb's copy holds only in-frame clones and misses some; the assay was immunoSEQ multiplex PCR. Here the sample spans fewer than 85,000 clones, 88% being singletons. Sample: peripheral blood. These receptors were taken from a human donor in a cohort sampled during active COVID-19.

The V and J genes are TRBV14 and TRBJ2-1, with 8 bases identical to TRBD2. Germline CDR1 reads SGHDN; CDR2 reads FVKESK. The V gene end was trimmed by 1 base and the J gene end by 2 bases; junction bases not matched to a gene: 4. This CDR3 comprises 16 residues. In DNA, the CDR3 is TGTGCCAGCAGCCAAGGCCTGGGACTAGCCTACAATGAGCAGTTCTTC. This translates into CASSQGLGLAYNEQFF.

For this clone: The sample has other DNA sequences that encode this CDR3 too. The CDR3 bases are TGTGCCAGCAGCTTAGGGGGCTCTGGGGCCAACGTCCTGACTTTC. Its translation is CASSLGGSGANVLTF. The chain carries TRBV5-5 and TRBJ2-6; D perhaps matches TRBD1 (6 bases). From germline, CDR1 is SGHKS and CDR2 YYEKEE (reference sequence). CDR3 size: 15 residues. The V end lost 2 bases, the J end lost 0 bases, and 6 bases lay between the germline ends. The full variable domain, with the rest looked up from reference TRBV5-5 and TRBJ2-6, is DAGVTQSPTHLIKTRGQQVTLRCSPISGHKSVSWYQQVLGQGPQFIFQYYEKEERGRGNFPDRFSARQFPNYSSELNVNALLLGDSALYLCASSLGGSGANVLTFGAGSRLTVL.